This T cell receptor beta chain was captured in a study of blood T cells in healthy people across ages (dated by TCRdb to about 2015). Study-level background: In model experiments, template switching captured roughly one uniquely barcoded TCR beta cDNA molecule for every two T cells. The study analyzed two additional independent replicas of 1 million unique cDNA reads from the same blood draw for two donors, one aged 18 to 30 and one aged 80 or older. Donors of different ages were randomly distributed across sequencing lanes to avoid experimental bias. The study measured age-related changes in TCR beta repertoire diversity using deep sequencing normalized with unique cDNA molecular identifiers. The donors were split into four age groups: young (average 16 years), middle-aged (39), aged (over 55) and long-lived (roughly 80). The research as a whole found: Because donor CMV infection status was unknown, age-related changes in expanded clonotypes were potentially confounded. Compared with the aged group, the long-lived group had more naive CD4+ T cells, fewer expanded clones and increased TCR diversity, suggesting age selection. Estimates of total diversity from one million sequenced T cells were regarded as lower bounds and underestimates. Observed TCR beta diversity per million T cells fell roughly linearly with age, and a significant reduction was already apparent by age roughly 41. A strong correlation was found between observed TCR beta diversity and the percentage of naive T cells measured by flow cytometry. Bulk unsorted PBMC profiling prevented conclusive comparison of naive and antigen-experienced compartments.

The roughly 39 donors, aged roughly 6 to 95 years, were systemically healthy Caucasian individuals from Russia. Each donor gave ten milliliters of peripheral blood, drawn into EDTA-treated Vacutainer tubes. PBMCs were isolated by Ficoll-Paque density-gradient centrifugation, with at least 7 million obtained per sample. Trizol reagent was used to extract total RNA from PBMCs, with at least 6 micrograms per sample. For every donor, flow cytometry on a PBMC aliquot measured the percentage of naive CD45RAhigh/CD27high T cells. Taken from cysteine to phenylalanine, the CDR3 has 14 residues. The retained sequence is limited to the CDR3, 42 bases, with the frame set at the first base. The germline V gene provides CDR1 WSHSY and CDR2 SAAADI. Cut back by 4 bases and 3 bases, the V and J ends lie 12 bases apart. The sample holds a few counts of this clonotype. Its antigen target is currently unknown. Base qualities are not provided; no much larger clone lies one nucleotide away.

The protocol used for the library was 5' RACE. The listed sequencing device is Illumina HiSeq 2500. A second roughly 6 to 12 cycle PCR used a sample-barcoded 5' primer and a J-beta primer mix. A template-switch 5' adaptor carrying 12 random nucleotides introduced a unique molecular identifier onto each TCR beta cDNA molecule. At least 2.5 million CDR3-containing paired-end reads were obtained from each sample. First-strand cDNA was synthesized from all RNA with the Mint cDNA synthesis kit, primed by a TRBC-specific oligonucleotide. Following uracil-DNA glycosylase treatment, a first 18-cycle PCR with universal primers M1SS and BC2_uni_R was performed on all cDNA. The original pipeline was this. For normalization, 1 million high-quality reads were randomly selected from each sample, with every read carrying a distinct molecular identifier. Reads sharing molecular identifiers were discarded rather than binned into consensus sequences. MiTCR, with a Q25 quality threshold and the strictest error-elimination algorithm, was used for CDR3 identification, clonotype clustering and error correction. A nonparametric unseen species model with Euler transformation was used to estimate lower-bound total TCR beta diversity. TCRdb's own reprocessing of the public reads used fastp at Q25 and MiXCR and kept productive beta chains. Rows with a matching CDR3 protein are joined into one entry that keeps the most common DNA and genes. These V and J calls are TCRdb output, not the study's own analysis. The sample yields hundreds of thousands of distinct CDR3 sequences; 22% were counted once. Of the sample, less than 25% is held by the ten largest clones.

The source of this sequence is a man aged 65 to 79 in good health. The chain is made from TRBV10-2 and TRBJ1-1; TRBD1 might be the D gene, on 5 matching bases. The material sequenced was blood. The CDR3 in this case is CASSAAGRDTEAFF. DNA sequence: TGCGCCAGCAGTGCGGCAGGGAGGGACACTGAAGCTTTCTTT.